The present TCR beta chain was sequenced within a study of blood T cell repertoires in COVID-19. CDR3 length: 19 amino acids. V shed 5 bases and J 3 bases; nucleotides not matched to a gene: 17. Germline CDR1 is SEHNR and CDR2 is FQNEAQ (reference sequence). The data were produced by immunoSEQ multiplex PCR, yet TCRdb's version contains in-frame clones alone and is incomplete. The table has 150,000 to 200,000 clones, 70% to 85% seen once; the top ten hold 15% to 20%. The TCR was taken from a woman aged 50 to 60 who had recovered from COVID-19. Sequencing input: PBMCs or T cells enriched from blood (not recorded which). The chain couples TRBV7-9 to TRBJ2-7; TRBD2 matches at 12 bases. CDR3 residues: CASSPGLAGELLLNYEQYF. In DNA, the CDR3 is TGTGCCAGCAGCCCGGGACTAGCGGGTGAACTCTTACTCAACTACGAGCAGTACTTC.